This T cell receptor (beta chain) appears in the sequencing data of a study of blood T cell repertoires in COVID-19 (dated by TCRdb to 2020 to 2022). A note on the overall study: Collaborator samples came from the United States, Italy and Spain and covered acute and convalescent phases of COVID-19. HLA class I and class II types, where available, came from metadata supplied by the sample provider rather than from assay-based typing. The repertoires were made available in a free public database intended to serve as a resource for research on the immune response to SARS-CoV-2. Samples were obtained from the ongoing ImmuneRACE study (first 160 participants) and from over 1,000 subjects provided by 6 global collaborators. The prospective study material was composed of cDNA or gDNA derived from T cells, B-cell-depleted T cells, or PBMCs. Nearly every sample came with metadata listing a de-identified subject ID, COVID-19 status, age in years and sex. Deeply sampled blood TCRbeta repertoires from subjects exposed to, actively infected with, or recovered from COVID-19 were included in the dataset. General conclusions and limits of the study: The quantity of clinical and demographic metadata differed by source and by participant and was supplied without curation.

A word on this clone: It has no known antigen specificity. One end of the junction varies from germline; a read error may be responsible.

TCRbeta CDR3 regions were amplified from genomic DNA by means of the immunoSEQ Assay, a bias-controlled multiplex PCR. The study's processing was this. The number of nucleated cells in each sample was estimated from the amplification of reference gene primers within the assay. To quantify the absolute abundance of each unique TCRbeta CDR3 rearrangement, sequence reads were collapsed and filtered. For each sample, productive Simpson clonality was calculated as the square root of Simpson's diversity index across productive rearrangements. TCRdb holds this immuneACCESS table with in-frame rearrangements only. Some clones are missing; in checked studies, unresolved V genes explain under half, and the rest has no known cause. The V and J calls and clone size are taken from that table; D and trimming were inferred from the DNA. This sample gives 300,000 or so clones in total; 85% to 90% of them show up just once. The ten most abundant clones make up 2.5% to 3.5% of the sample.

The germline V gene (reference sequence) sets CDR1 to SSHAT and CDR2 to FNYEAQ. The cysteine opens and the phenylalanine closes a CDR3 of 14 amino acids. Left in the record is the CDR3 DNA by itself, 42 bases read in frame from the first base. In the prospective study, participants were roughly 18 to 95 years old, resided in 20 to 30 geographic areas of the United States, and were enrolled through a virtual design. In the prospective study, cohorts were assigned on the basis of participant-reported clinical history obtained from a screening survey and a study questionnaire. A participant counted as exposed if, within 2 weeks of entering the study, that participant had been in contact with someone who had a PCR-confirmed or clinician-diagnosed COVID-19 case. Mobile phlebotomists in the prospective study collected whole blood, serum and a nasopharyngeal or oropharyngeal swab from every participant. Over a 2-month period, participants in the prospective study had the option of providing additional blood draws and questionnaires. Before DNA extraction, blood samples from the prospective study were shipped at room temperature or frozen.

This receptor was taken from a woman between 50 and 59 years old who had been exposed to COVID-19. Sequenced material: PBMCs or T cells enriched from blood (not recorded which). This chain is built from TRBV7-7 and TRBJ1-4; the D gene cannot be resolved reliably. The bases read TGTGCTAGCAGCCCCGACGGACTCAATGAAAAACTGTTTTTT. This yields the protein CASSPDGLNEKLFF.